This TCR beta chain was observed in a study of cytomegalovirus exposure and HLA in healthy donors. On this clone itself: What it binds is not known.

V was pared by 2 bases and J by 9 bases, with 20 bases between. Germline CDR1 and CDR2: SGHTA and FQGNSA. This CDR3 spans 16 amino acids. Study conclusions and caveats: A later analysis showed TCR association rates differing by HLA locus, peaking at DRB1 and lowest at HLA-C. Among the sequence variants, a highly shared cluster was likely an artifact of sequencing. Cytomegalovirus association was listed for around 180 TCR beta chains. Common viral pathogens (according to a later analysis) appeared linked to several of the most significant clusters.

Primers: 60 Vbeta forward and 13 Jbeta reverse. Repertoires were generated with immunoSEQ multiplex PCR, while TCRdb's copy carries only in-frame clones and drops some. The ten most abundant clones cover roughly 0.98% of a sample with fewer than 250,000 clones. V gene TRBV7-2 combines with J gene TRBJ1-5; D is possibly TRBD1 (5 bases). Sequences were obtained from PBMCs. The receptor comes from a woman in her twenties or thirties in good health and CMV-seropositive. CDR3: CASSLTGSQGGPPQHF. DNA for the CDR3: TGTGCCAGCAGCTTAACCGGGTCTCAGGGTGGTCCGCCCCAGCATTTT.